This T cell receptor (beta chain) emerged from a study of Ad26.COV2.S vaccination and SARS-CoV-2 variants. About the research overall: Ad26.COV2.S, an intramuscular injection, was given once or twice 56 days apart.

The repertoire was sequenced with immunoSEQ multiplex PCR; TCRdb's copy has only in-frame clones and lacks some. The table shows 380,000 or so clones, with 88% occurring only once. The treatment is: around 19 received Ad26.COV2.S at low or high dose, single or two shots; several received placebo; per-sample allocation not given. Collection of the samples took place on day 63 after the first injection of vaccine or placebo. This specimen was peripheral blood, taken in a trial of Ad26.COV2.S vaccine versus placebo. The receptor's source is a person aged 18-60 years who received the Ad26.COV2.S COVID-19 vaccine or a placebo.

The CDR3 protein is CASSWGGPEAGYTF. CDR3 in DNA: TGTGCCAGCTCTTGGGGGGGGCCGGAAGCTGGCTACACCTTC. The chain recombines TRBV27 with TRBJ1-2; D perhaps matches TRBD1 (6 bases). Trimming pared 8 bases from V and 7 bases from J, leaving 20 bases between. CDR1 and CDR2 from the germline V gene are MNHEY and SMNVEV (reference sequence). This CDR3 has 14 residues.